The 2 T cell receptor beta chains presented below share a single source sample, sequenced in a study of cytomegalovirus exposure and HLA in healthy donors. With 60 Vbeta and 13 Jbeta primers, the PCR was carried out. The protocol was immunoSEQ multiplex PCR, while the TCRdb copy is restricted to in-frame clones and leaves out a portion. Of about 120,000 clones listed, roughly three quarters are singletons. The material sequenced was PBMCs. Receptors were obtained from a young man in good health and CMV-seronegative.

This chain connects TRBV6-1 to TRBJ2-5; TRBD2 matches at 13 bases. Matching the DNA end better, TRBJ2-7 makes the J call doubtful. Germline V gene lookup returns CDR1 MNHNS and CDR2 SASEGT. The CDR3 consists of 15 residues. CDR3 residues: CASSSTGLAGYEQYF. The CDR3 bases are TGTGCCAGCAGTTCCACGGGACTAGCGGGGTACGAGCAGTACTTC.

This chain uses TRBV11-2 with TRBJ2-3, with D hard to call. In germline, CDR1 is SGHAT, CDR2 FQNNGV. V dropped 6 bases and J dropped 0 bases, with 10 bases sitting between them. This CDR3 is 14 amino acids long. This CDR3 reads CASRRVVSTDTQYF. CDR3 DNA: TGTGCCAGCAGACGGGTTGTGAGCACAGATACGCAGTATTTT. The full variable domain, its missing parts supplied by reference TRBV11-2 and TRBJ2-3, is EAGVAQSPRYKIIEKRQSVAFWCNPISGHATLYWYQQILGQGPKLLIQFQNNGVVDDSQLPKDRFSAERLKGVDSTLKIQPAKLEDSAVYLCASRRVVSTDTQYFGPGTRLTVL.